The subject of this entry is one TCR beta chain. The antigen is undetermined. The sample carries other DNA sequences with the same CDR3. CDR1 is SGHTA and CDR2 is FQGNSA in the germline V gene. Trimming pared 4 bases from V and 5 bases from J, leaving 8 bases between. CDR3 length equals 12 residues. The sample belongs to a study of cytomegalovirus exposure and HLA in healthy donors. Study-level background: It was reported in a later analysis that the 100 to 150 validation repertoires used the same platform as the 650 to 800 first-cohort repertoires.

Broader study findings: Most sequenced TCRs were rare (though some public TCRs occurred in many donors). Specificity of three CMV-associated chains for CMV antigens was verified in vitro. Among TCR beta chains, those listed as cytomegalovirus-associated numbered some 160.

Here immunoSEQ multiplex PCR was the method, and the copy in TCRdb shows in-frame clones only, minus some. The sample shows approximately 200,000 clones, 88% of them seen only once. This receptor was taken from a woman aged 18 to 35 in good health and CMV-seronegative. The rearrangement uses TRBV7-2 and TRBJ1-2; D unclear. Sequencing input: PBMCs. In nucleotides, the CDR3 is TGTGCCAGCAGCTCGACTGGGTATGGCTACACCTTC. Translated, it gives CASSSTGYGYTF.